This T cell receptor (beta chain) stems from a study of early T cells in non-severe SARS-CoV-2 infection (dated by TCRdb to the early 2020s). For the wider study: Because TCR sequencing relied on bulk RNA taken from unsorted whole blood, pairing of alpha and beta chains was not possible.

The germline V gene provides CDR1 MGHRA and CDR2 YSYEKL. The junction shows trimming of 2 bases on V and 9 bases on J, and the gene matches do not reach 4 bases of it. Inclusive of the bounding cysteine and phenylalanine, the CDR3 is 13 residues long. Kept here is only the CDR3 DNA, which spans 39 bases and is read in frame from base 1. Library generation was performed with 5' RACE. The sequencer was a NextSeq 500. To correct for sequencing error and PCR bias, the TCR library protocol tagged individual cDNA molecules with unique molecular identifiers. Both TCR alpha and beta chains were sequenced, and tight co-correlation was observed between alpha and beta sequence abundances in each sample. Per the original workflow: Decombinator V4 was used to annotate TCR sequences for V gene, J gene and CDR3. Expanded TCRs were defined as changing significantly between any two time points under a Poisson model with p below 0.0001. TCR abundances were normalised to the total number of TCRs sequenced per sample and were expressed as counts per million. MAIT TCRs were defined by TRAV1-2 paired with TRAJ12, TRAJ20 or TRAJ33, and iNKT TCRs by TRAV10 paired with TRAJ18. A search of VDJdb, accessed on 1 November 2021, was run for TCRs annotated to CMV, EBV and SARS-CoV-2, with TCRs annotated for multiple antigens excluded. Using fastp at Q25 and MiXCR, TCRdb reprocessed the public reads and kept productive beta chains. One record per CDR3 amino acid sequence lists the most common genes and DNA. TCRdb's processing, not the study's, gives the V and J calls here. For this sample there are 40,000 to 55,000 distinct CDR3 sequences; approximately 8.1% appear just once. The ten most abundant clones make up approximately 5% of the sample.

This clonotype has at least ten counts. Its antigen target is currently unknown. Per-base qualities were not stored, and no clone one base away is much larger. This was a case-control study nested in a cohort of healthcare workers in London, UK, who had nasopharyngeal swab PCR tests and blood samples taken every week. Healthcare workers were enrolled in the week of the UK lockdown, from 23 to 31 March 2020, and were followed every week for up to roughly 15 weeks. Results and caveats for the whole study, not just this receptor: Matching against VDJdb was skewed toward anti-spike CD8 responses, likely underestimated virus-specific expansions, and missed private and CD4 specificities.

The origin of this receptor is an adult who was a healthcare worker with PCR-confirmed SARS-CoV-2 infection or an uninfected control (not recorded which). Recombination joined TRBV4-1 with TRBJ2-1, with 7 bases matching TRBD2. The sequenced material came from whole blood. The DNA sequence is given as TGCGCCAGCAGCCAATCGACTAGCCCTGAGCAGTTCTTC. Its coded protein is CASSQSTSPEQFF.